This T cell receptor beta chain was identified in a study of T cell responses to AZD1222 COVID-19 vaccine. Study-level findings and limits: Targets within unmutated variant regions were reportedly found for nearly half of spike-specific TCRs. Only a handful of AZD1222 recipients were seropositive at baseline.

To note about this clone: Its target is unknown.

Here immunoSEQ multiplex PCR was the method, and the copy in TCRdb shows in-frame clones only, minus some. Here the sample spans some 150,000 clones, about 91% being singletons. Trimming removed 2 bases at V and 1 base at J, with 0 bases between. This CDR3 spans 11 amino acids. Germline CDR1 is SGHRS and CDR2 is YFSETQ. The receptor comes from an adult in good health. This chain joins TRBV5-1 and TRBJ2-5, with no clear D. The input for sequencing was peripheral blood, taken on day 0 of AZD1222 vaccination. The CDR3 coding sequence is TGCGCCAGCAGCTTCCAAGAGACCCAGTACTTC. This encodes CASSFQETQYF.